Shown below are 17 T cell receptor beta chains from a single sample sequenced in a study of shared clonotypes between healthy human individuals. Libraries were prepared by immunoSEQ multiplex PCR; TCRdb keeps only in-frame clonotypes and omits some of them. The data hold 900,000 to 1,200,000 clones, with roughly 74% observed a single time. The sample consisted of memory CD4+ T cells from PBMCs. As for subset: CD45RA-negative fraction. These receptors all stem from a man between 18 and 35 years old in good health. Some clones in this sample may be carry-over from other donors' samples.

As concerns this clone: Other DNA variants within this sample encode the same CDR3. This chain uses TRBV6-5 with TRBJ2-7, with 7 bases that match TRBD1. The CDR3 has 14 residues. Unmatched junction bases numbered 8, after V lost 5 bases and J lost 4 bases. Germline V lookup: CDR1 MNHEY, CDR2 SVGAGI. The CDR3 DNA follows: TGTGCCAGCAGTCGTCAAGGGGGCCCGTACGAGCAGTACTTC. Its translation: CASSRQGGPYEQYF.

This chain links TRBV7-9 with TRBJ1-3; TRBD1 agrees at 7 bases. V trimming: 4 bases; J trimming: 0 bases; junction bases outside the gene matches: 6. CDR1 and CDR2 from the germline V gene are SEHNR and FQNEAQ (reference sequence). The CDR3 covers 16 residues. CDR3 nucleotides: TGTGCCAGCAGCTCAAGGGGGACAGACTCTGGAAACACCATATATTTT. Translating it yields CASSSRGTDSGNTIYF.

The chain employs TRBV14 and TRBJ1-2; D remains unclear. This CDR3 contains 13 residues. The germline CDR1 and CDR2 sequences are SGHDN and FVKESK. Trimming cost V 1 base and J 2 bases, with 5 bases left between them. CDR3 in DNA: TGTGCCAGCAGCCAAGGCATAAACTATGGCTACACCTTC. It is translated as CASSQGINYGYTF.

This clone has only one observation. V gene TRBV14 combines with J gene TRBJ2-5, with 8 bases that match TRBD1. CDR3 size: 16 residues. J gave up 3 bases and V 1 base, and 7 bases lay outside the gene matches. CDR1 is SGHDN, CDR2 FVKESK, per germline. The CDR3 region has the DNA TGTGCCAGCAGCCAAGGCTTTTTGACAGGGGAAGAGACCCAGTACTTC. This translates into CASSQGFLTGEETQYF.

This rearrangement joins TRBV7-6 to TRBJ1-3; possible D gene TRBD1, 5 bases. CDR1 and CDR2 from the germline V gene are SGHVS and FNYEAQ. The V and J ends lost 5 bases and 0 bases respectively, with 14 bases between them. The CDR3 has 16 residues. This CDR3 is CASSPPGTSSGNTIYF. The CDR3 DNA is TGTGCCAGCAGCCCCCCCGGGACCTCCTCTGGAAACACCATATATTTT.

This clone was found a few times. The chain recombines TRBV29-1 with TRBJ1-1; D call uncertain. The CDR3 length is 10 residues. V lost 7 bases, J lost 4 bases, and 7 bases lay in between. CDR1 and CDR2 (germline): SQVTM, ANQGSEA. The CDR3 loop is CSARGTEAFF. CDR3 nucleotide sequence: TGCAGCGCTCGGGGCACTGAAGCTTTCTTT.

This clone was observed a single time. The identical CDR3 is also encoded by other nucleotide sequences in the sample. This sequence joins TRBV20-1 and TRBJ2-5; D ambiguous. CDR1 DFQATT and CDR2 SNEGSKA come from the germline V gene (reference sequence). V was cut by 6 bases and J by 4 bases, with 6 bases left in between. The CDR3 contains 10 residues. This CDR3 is CSALRETQYF. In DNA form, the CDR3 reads TGCAGTGCCCTCCGAGAGACCCAGTACTTC.

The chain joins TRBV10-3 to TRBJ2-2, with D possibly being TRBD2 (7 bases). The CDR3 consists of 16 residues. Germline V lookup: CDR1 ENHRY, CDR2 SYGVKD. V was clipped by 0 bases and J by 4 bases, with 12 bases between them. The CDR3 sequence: CAISESTGGGTGELFF. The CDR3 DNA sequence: TGTGCCATCAGTGAGTCGACGGGGGGCGGCACCGGGGAGCTGTTTTTT.

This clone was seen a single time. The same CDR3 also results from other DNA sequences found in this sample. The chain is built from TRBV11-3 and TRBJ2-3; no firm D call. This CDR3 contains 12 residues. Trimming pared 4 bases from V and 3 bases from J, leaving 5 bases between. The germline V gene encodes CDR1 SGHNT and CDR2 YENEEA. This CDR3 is CASSSRTDTQYF. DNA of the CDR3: TGTGCCAGCAGCTCGCGAACAGATACGCAGTATTTT.

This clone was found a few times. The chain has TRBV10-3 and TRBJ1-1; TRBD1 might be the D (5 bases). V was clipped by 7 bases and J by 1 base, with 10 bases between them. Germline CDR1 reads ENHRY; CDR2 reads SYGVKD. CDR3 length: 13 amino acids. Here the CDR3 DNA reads TGTGCCATCAAAGACAGAACGAACACTGAAGCTTTCTTT. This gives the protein CAIKDRTNTEAFF.

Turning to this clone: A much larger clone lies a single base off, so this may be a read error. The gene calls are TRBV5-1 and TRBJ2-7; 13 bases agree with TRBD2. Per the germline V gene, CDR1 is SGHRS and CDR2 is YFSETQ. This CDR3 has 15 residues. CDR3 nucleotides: TGCGCCGGCAGCTCCTCGGGACTAGCGGGACGCGAGCAGTACTTC. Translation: CAGSSSGLAGREQYF.

The DNA of the CDR3 is TGTGCCAGCTCACCACAAGGGGGCAGGGGGAGCGCTGAAGCTTTCTTT. Protein sequence: CASSPQGGRGSAEAFF. The gene calls are TRBV18 and TRBJ1-1, with 7 nucleotides matching TRBD1. Trimming cost V 1 base and J 6 bases; bases outside gene matches: 11. This CDR3 is 16 amino acids long. Per germline, CDR1 KGHSH and CDR2 LQKENI.

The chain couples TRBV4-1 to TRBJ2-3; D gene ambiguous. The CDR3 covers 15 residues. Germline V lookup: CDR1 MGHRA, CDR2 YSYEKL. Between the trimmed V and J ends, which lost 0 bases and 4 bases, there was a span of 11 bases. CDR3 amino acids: CASSQDERRSDTQYF. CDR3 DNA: TGCGCCAGCAGCCAAGATGAGCGAAGATCAGATACGCAGTATTTT.

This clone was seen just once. The CDR3 coding sequence is TGTGCCAGCAGTCCGGACAGTTCAGATACGCAGTATTTT. Amino acids: CASSPDSSDTQYF. The V call is TRBV2, the J call TRBJ2-3, with D perhaps TRBD1 (6 bases). In germline, CDR1 is SNHLY, CDR2 FYNNEI. CDR3 length: 13 amino acids. Deletions cut 5 bases from V and 4 bases from J, with 10 bases between.

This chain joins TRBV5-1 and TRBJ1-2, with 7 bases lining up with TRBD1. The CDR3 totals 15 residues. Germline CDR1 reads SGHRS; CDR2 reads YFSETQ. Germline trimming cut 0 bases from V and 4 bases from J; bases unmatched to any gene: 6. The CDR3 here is CASSLGDSEIYGYTF. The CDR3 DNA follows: TGCGCCAGCAGCTTGGGGGACAGCGAAATCTATGGCTACACCTTC.

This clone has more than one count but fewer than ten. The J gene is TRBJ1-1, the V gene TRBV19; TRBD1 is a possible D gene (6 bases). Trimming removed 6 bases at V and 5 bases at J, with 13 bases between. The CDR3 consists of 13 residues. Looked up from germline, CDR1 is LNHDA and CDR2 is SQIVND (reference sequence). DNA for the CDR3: TGTGCCAGTAGCACAGCAGGGGTGACTGAAGCTTTCTTT. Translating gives CASSTAGVTEAFF.

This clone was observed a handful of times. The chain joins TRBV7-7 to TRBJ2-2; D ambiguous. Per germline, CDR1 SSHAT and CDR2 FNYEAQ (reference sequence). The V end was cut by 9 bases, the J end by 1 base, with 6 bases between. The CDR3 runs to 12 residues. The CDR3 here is CARNKNTGELFF. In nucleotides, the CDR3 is TGTGCCAGGAACAAGAACACCGGGGAGCTGTTTTTT.